Each of the 19 T cell receptor beta chains below was sequenced from the same sample in a study of CD8+CD57+ T cells in acquired aplastic anemia. Patients sequenced had flow cytometry evidence of CD8+CD57+ cell expansion. Profiling that covered TCR beta VDJ and CDR3 relied on genomic DNA as its template. One entry per CDR3 protein, called by TCRdb with MiXCR from the reads. The sample lists approximately 160,000 distinct CDR3 sequences; about half were seen once. The sequenced sample was sorted CD4+, CD8+, or CD8+CD57+ T cells (not recorded which) from PBMCs. The receptors were sampled from a human donor with aplastic anemia.

V is TRBV7-9 and J is TRBJ2-5, with D unclear. With 4 bases removed from V and 5 bases from J, the gap between germline ends came to 11 bases. The CDR3 spans 13 residues. The germline V gene has CDR1 SEHNR and CDR2 FQNEAQ (reference sequence). The CDR3 bases are TGTGCCAGCAGCTCCCACTCCTCCGAGACCCAGTACTTC. This gives the protein CASSSHSSETQYF.

The V gene is TRBV29-1, the J gene TRBJ2-7, with TRBD1 matching 9 bases. Germline V gene sequence: CDR1 SQVTM, CDR2 ANQGSEA. The junction had 4 bases not matched to a gene; V was cut back by 8 bases and J by 2 bases. The CDR3 spans 12 residues. This CDR3 is CSFGTGTYEQYF. CDR3 sequence (DNA): TGCAGCTTCGGGACAGGGACCTACGAGCAGTACTTC.

The table lists this clonotype with many counts. CDR3 residues: CASSPRQQTYEQYV. The CDR3 DNA reads TGTGCCAGCAGTCCAAGACAGCAAACCTACGAGCAGTACGTC. The V and J genes are TRBV28 and TRBJ2-7, with D possibly TRBD1 on 5 matching bases. V lost 5 bases and J lost 2, with 13 bases in between. From germline, CDR1 is MDHEN and CDR2 SYDVKM. The CDR3 spans 14 residues.

The CDR3 sequence: CASSLGGVGNQPQHF. The CDR3 DNA sequence: TGTGCCAGCAGCTTAGGGGGAGTGGGCAATCAGCCCCAGCATTTT. The chain links TRBV7-3 to TRBJ1-5, with TRBD1 as a possible D gene (5 bases). V was cut by 2 bases and J by 2 bases, with 10 bases left in between. Germline V gene data show CDR1 as SGHTA and CDR2 as FQGTGA. The CDR3 sequence is 15 residues long.

With respect to this clonotype: A much larger clone lies a single base off, so this may be a read error. The chain joins TRBV7-3 to TRBJ2-7; perhaps TRBD2 as D (6 bases). The DNA end is more similar to TRBJ2-5, so the J call may be wrong. CDR3 length: 13 amino acids. From germline, CDR1 is SGHTA and CDR2 FQGTGA. The CDR3 DNA follows: TGTGCCAGCATCCTACTGGAGGGAGAGACCCAGTACTTC. Protein: CASILLEGETQYF.

A remark on this clonotype: Its ends do not fully match the called genes, so a read error is possible. This rearrangement joins TRBV7-9 to TRBJ2-5, with TRBD1 as a possible D gene (6 bases). Looked up from germline, CDR1 is SEHNR and CDR2 is FQNEAQ (reference sequence). CDR3 length equals 10 residues. The CDR3 sequence is CASSFGTQNF. The CDR3 nucleotides are TGTGCCAGCAGCTTTGGGACACAGAACTTC.

The gene calls are TRBV7-2 and TRBJ1-3; D remains ambiguous. This CDR3 has 13 residues. Germline values: CDR1 SGHTA, CDR2 FQGNSA. The V end was cut by 8 bases, the J end by 0 bases, with 8 bases between. CDR3 in amino acids: CASGPDSGNTIYF. For the CDR3, the DNA is TGTGCCAGCGGCCCGGACTCTGGAAACACCATATATTTT.

This clonotype came up a few times. The chain joins TRBV5-1 to TRBJ1-1; 7 bases fit TRBD1. The CDR3 covers 14 residues. Trimming took 0 bases from V and 3 from J; bases not matched to a gene: 2. Germline V lookup: CDR1 SGHRS, CDR2 YFSETQ. CDR3 sequence (DNA): TGCGCCAGCAGCTTGGAACAGGGGCACACTGAAGCTTTCTTT. It encodes CASSLEQGHTEAFF.

This clonotype appeared many times. The gene calls are TRBV20-1 and TRBJ1-5; D perhaps matches TRBD1 (6 bases). Per germline, CDR1 DFQATT and CDR2 SNEGSKA (reference sequence). The CDR3 extends over 15 amino acids. V lost 0 bases to trimming and J lost 5 bases, with 14 bases between them. Here the CDR3 DNA reads TGCAGTGCTAGAGATCGGGGGCAGGTCGATCAGCCCCAGCATTTT. Translating gives CSARDRGQVDQPQHF.

This clonotype was seen just once. The chain carries TRBV10-2 and TRBJ2-1; 11 positions match TRBD2. V dropped 6 bases and J dropped 4; count of bases not matched to a gene: 2. CDR3 length equals 14 residues. Germline-derived CDR1 and CDR2 are WSHSY and SAAADI. The CDR3 protein is CASSGLAGYNEQFF. The DNA for the CDR3 is TGCGCCAGCAGCGGACTAGCGGGTTACAATGAGCAGTTCTTC.

The rearrangement uses TRBV9 and TRBJ2-3; D gene uncertain. Germline CDR1 and CDR2: SGDLS and YYNGEE. V was cut by 0 bases and J by 2 bases, with 4 bases left in between. This CDR3 has 13 amino acids. CDR3 protein: CASSVGNTDTQYF. In DNA, the CDR3 is TGTGCCAGCAGCGTAGGCAACACAGATACGCAGTATTTT.

This chain connects TRBV19 to TRBJ1-2; TRBD1 is a possible D gene (5 bases). The CDR3 has 14 amino acids. The germline V gene has CDR1 LNHDA and CDR2 SQIVND (reference sequence). Between the trimmed V and J ends, which lost 5 bases and 4 bases, there was a span of 14 bases. The CDR3 region is CASSVARTSYGYTF. In DNA, the CDR3 is TGTGCCAGTAGTGTCGCGAGGACATCCTATGGCTACACCTTC. Together with reference TRBV19 and TRBJ1-2, the CDR3 gives the full variable domain: DGGITQSPKYLFRKEGQNVTLSCEQNLNHDAMYWYRQDPGQGLRLIYYSQIVNDFQKGDIAEGYSVSREKKESFPLTVTSAQKNPTAFYLCASSVARTSYGYTFGSGTRLTVV.

This clonotype was seen ten or more times. The chain has TRBV9 and TRBJ2-3; 11 nucleotides align to TRBD2. CDR1 and CDR2 (germline): SGDLS, YYNGEE. The CDR3 has 17 residues. V trimming: 5 bases; J trimming: 1 base; junction bases outside the gene matches: 9. CDR3 DNA sequence: TGTGCCAGCAGTGAGAGAATGACTAGCGGGGGCACAGATACGCAGTATTTT. This encodes CASSERMTSGGTDTQYF.

The sample holds many counts of this clonotype. V usage is TRBV7-2 and J usage is TRBJ2-6; the D gene is possibly TRBD1 (6 bases). V gave up 0 bases and J gave up 1 base, with 7 bases separating them. Germline lookup yields CDR1 SGHTA and CDR2 FQGNSA. CDR3 length equals 16 residues. The CDR3 region is CASSLATGSGANVLTF. The CDR3 DNA reads as TGTGCCAGCAGCTTAGCCACAGGGTCTGGGGCCAACGTCCTGACTTTC. The entire variable domain, with the rest obtained from reference TRBV7-2 and TRBJ2-6, is as follows: GAGVSQSPSNKVTEKGKDVELRCDPISGHTALYWYRQSLGQGLEFLIYFQGNSAPDKSGLPSDRFSAERTGGSVSTLTIQRTQQEDSAVYLCASSLATGSGANVLTFGAGSRLTVL.

This clonotype was recorded only once. The junction and the germline gene differ at one end; a read error may be behind it. The chain combines TRBV19 with TRBJ2-1; a possible D gene is TRBD2 (6 bases). CDR1 and CDR2 (germline): LNHDA, SQIVND (reference sequence). This CDR3 has 15 amino acids. CDR3 residues: CASSQMRGLYGEQSF. In DNA form, the CDR3 reads TGTGCCAGCAGCCAGATGCGGGGCCTCTATGGTGAGCAGTCCTTC.

The rearrangement links TRBV5-4 to TRBJ1-6, with D possibly being TRBD1 (5 bases). CDR3 length: 15 residues. CDR1 is SGHNT, CDR2 YYREEE, per germline (reference sequence). The ends were cut back, 0 bases at V and 10 bases at J, with 14 bases in the middle. CDR3 loop: CASSLESGPWSPLHF. The CDR3 coding sequence is TGTGCCAGCAGCTTGGAATCGGGACCGTGGTCACCCCTCCACTTT.

This clonotype was detected ten times or more. The CDR3 loop reads CASSFPGQGPDQPQHF. CDR3 coding DNA: TGTGCCAGCAGTTTCCCGGGACAGGGTCCCGATCAGCCCCAGCATTTT. The chain combines TRBV2 with TRBJ1-5; 9 positions agree with TRBD1. The V and J ends lost 5 bases and 5 bases, in that order; junction bases with no gene match: 10. This CDR3 has 16 residues. From germline, CDR1 is SNHLY and CDR2 FYNNEI.

The genes are TRBV7-9 and TRBJ1-4; the D is unclear. V shed 1 base and J shed 0 bases, with 3 bases lying between them. Germline values: CDR1 SEHNR, CDR2 FQNEAQ (reference sequence). The CDR3 is made up of 14 amino acids. In nucleotides, the CDR3 is TGTGCCAGCAGCTTAGTCTCAACTAATGAAAAACTGTTTTTT. Translating it yields CASSLVSTNEKLFF.

In regard to this clonotype: This may be a read error, as it is one base from a much larger clone. V and J are TRBV12-3 or TRBV12-4 and TRBJ2-3; 8 nucleotides agree with TRBD2. The CDR3 spans 18 residues. With V trimmed by 6 bases and J by 1 base, 15 bases remained unmatched. In DNA, the CDR3 is TGTGCCAGCAGGAAAGTAGCGGGACGAGGGATTGGCACAGATACGCAGTATTTT. Its translation: CASRKVAGRGIGTDTQYF.